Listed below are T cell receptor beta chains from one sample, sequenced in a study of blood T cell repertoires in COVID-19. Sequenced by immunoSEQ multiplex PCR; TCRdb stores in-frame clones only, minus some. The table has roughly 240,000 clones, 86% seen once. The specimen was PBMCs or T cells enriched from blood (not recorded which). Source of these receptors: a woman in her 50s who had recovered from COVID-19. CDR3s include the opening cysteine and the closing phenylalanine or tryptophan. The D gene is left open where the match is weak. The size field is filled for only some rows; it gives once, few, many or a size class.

cdr3_aa: CSARERTSGYF; cdr3_nt: TGCAGTGCTAGAGAAAGGACTAGCGGATACTTC; clone_size: -; j_call: TRBJ2-5; v_call: TRBV20-1; d_call: TRBD2
cdr3_aa: CASRVTSNNEQFF; cdr3_nt: TGTGCCAGCAGGGTAACTAGTAACAATGAGCAGTTCTTC; clone_size: -; j_call: TRBJ2-1; v_call: TRBV2; d_call: -
cdr3_aa: CSMRGQGYEQYF; cdr3_nt: TGCAGCATGAGGGGACAGGGATACGAGCAGTACTTC; clone_size: -; j_call: TRBJ2-7; v_call: TRBV29-1; d_call: TRBD1
cdr3_aa: CASSPLRDSRSTNEKLFF; cdr3_nt: TGTGCCAGCTCACCTTTGCGGGACAGCCGATCAACTAATGAAAAACTGTTTTTT; clone_size: -; j_call: TRBJ1-4; v_call: TRBV18; d_call: TRBD1
cdr3_aa: CASSPSADYLHEQFF; cdr3_nt: TGTGCCAGCTCACCATCTGCGGACTATTTACATGAGCAGTTCTTC; clone_size: -; j_call: TRBJ2-1; v_call: TRBV18; d_call: -
cdr3_aa: CAWGQGAHGYTF; cdr3_nt: TGTGCCTGGGGCCAGGGGGCCCATGGCTACACCTTC; clone_size: few; j_call: TRBJ1-2; v_call: TRBV30; d_call: TRBD1
cdr3_aa: CASSFPGQGALGYTF; cdr3_nt: TGTGCCAGCAGCTTTCCGGGACAGGGGGCGCTTGGCTACACCTTC; clone_size: -; j_call: TRBJ1-2; v_call: TRBV11-3; d_call: TRBD1
cdr3_aa: CASSLVGQVEQYF; cdr3_nt: TGTGCCAGCAGCTTAGTCGGACAGGTCGAGCAGTACTTC; clone_size: -; j_call: TRBJ2-7; v_call: TRBV7-9; d_call: TRBD1
cdr3_aa: CASSLGGPAGSPLHF; cdr3_nt: TGTGCCAGCAGCTTGGGAGGCCCGGCGGGATCACCCCTCCACTTT; clone_size: -; j_call: TRBJ1-6; v_call: TRBV5-4; d_call: -
cdr3_aa: CASSLTFGQASPLHF; cdr3_nt: TGTGCCAGCAGCCTGACCTTTGGACAGGCTTCACCCCTCCACTTT; clone_size: -; j_call: TRBJ1-6; v_call: TRBV7-2; d_call: TRBD1
cdr3_aa: CASSRTGLQPQHF; cdr3_nt: TGTGCCAGTAGTAGGACAGGGCTTCAGCCCCAGCATTTT; clone_size: -; j_call: TRBJ1-5; v_call: TRBV19; d_call: TRBD1
cdr3_aa: CASSLGQPRRPQHF; cdr3_nt: TGTGCCAGCAGTTTGGGGCAGCCACGTAGGCCCCAGCATTTT; clone_size: once; j_call: TRBJ1-5; v_call: TRBV28; d_call: -
cdr3_aa: CASTSSSGQPQHF; cdr3_nt: TGTGCCAGCACAAGTTCCAGCGGTCAGCCCCAGCATTTT; clone_size: -; j_call: TRBJ1-5; v_call: TRBV7-8; d_call: -
cdr3_aa: CASSPVGQAIIEAFF; cdr3_nt: TGTGCCAGCAGTCCGGTCGGACAAGCCATAATTGAAGCTTTCTTT; clone_size: -; j_call: TRBJ1-1; v_call: TRBV28; d_call: -
cdr3_aa: CASSLRTGPGQDTQYF; cdr3_nt: TGTGCCAGCAGTTTAAGGACCGGGCCAGGGCAAGATACGCAGTATTTT; clone_size: -; j_call: TRBJ2-3; v_call: TRBV27; d_call: -
cdr3_aa: CARRFGDRGISSYEQYF; cdr3_nt: TGTGCCAGGCGGTTTGGGGACAGGGGAATAAGCTCCTACGAGCAGTACTTC; clone_size: -; j_call: TRBJ2-7; v_call: TRBV6-4; d_call: TRBD1
cdr3_aa: CASSQQVQETQYF; cdr3_nt: TGTGCCAGCAGTCAACAGGTTCAAGAGACCCAGTACTTC; clone_size: -; j_call: TRBJ2-5; v_call: TRBV28; d_call: -
cdr3_aa: CASSLGTGTDTQYF; cdr3_nt: TGTGCCAGCAGCTTGGGGACAGGGACAGATACGCAGTATTTT; clone_size: -; j_call: TRBJ2-3; v_call: TRBV7-9; d_call: TRBD1
cdr3_aa: CASSLAGPTYEQYF; cdr3_nt: TGTGCCAGCAGCCTAGCGGGTCCCACCTACGAGCAGTACTTC; clone_size: -; j_call: TRBJ2-7; v_call: TRBV7-3; d_call: TRBD2
cdr3_aa: CASSPPPRQGILSPLHF; cdr3_nt: TGTGCCAGCAGCCCTCCCCCCAGACAGGGGATCTTGTCACCCCTCCACTTT; clone_size: few; j_call: TRBJ1-6; v_call: TRBV21-1; d_call: -
cdr3_aa: CASSPRLATTDTQYF; cdr3_nt: TGTGCCAGCTCACCGAGGCTCGCTACCACAGATACGCAGTATTTT; clone_size: -; j_call: TRBJ2-3; v_call: TRBV18; d_call: -
cdr3_aa: CASSTSDIYSNQPQHF; cdr3_nt: TGTGCCAGTAGTACCTCGGACATCTATAGCAATCAGCCCCAGCATTTT; clone_size: -; j_call: TRBJ1-5; v_call: TRBV19; d_call: -
cdr3_aa: CASSRTLLYEQYF; cdr3_nt: TGTGCCAGCAGTAGAACGCTACTCTACGAGCAGTACTTC; clone_size: -; j_call: TRBJ2-7; v_call: TRBV28; d_call: -
cdr3_aa: CASSEDLTGLGNTIYF; cdr3_nt: TGTGCCAGCAGTGAAGACCTGACAGGGCTAGGAAACACCATATATTTT; clone_size: -; j_call: TRBJ1-3; v_call: TRBV6-1; d_call: TRBD1
cdr3_aa: CASSYSTSSYNEQFF; cdr3_nt: TGTGCCAGCAGTTACTCGACTAGCTCCTACAATGAGCAGTTCTTC; clone_size: -; j_call: TRBJ2-1; v_call: TRBV6-6; d_call: -
cdr3_aa: CASTPKAGQEVNYGYTF; cdr3_nt: TGTGCCAGTACCCCCAAGGCGGGACAGGAGGTTAACTATGGCTACACCTTC; clone_size: -; j_call: TRBJ1-2; v_call: TRBV19; d_call: TRBD1
cdr3_aa: CASRLGNEQFF; cdr3_nt: TGTGCCAGCAGACTAGGAAATGAGCAGTTCTTC; clone_size: -; j_call: TRBJ2-1; v_call: TRBV2; d_call: -
cdr3_aa: CASSFQGAGANVLTF; cdr3_nt: TGCGCCAGCAGCTTCCAGGGGGCTGGGGCCAACGTCCTGACTTTC; clone_size: -; j_call: TRBJ2-6; v_call: TRBV5-1; d_call: TRBD1
cdr3_aa: CASSFGPTSGGTDTQYF; cdr3_nt: TGCGCCAGCAGCTTTGGACCGACTAGCGGGGGCACAGATACGCAGTATTTT; clone_size: -; j_call: TRBJ2-3; v_call: TRBV5-1; d_call: TRBD2
cdr3_aa: CASRPSGGDLNTEAFF; cdr3_nt: TGTGCCAGCAGACCATCTGGGGGGGACTTGAACACTGAAGCTTTCTTT; clone_size: -; j_call: TRBJ1-1; v_call: TRBV27; d_call: -
cdr3_aa: CASSQGAGTGFGSPLHF; cdr3_nt: TGTGCCAGCAGCCAAGGGGCCGGGACAGGGTTTGGTTCACCCCTCCACTTT; clone_size: -; j_call: TRBJ1-6; v_call: TRBV3-1/TRBV3-2; d_call: TRBD1
cdr3_aa: CASSLAMNTEAFF; cdr3_nt: TGTGCCAGCAGCTTGGCCATGAACACTGAAGCTTTCTTT; clone_size: once; j_call: TRBJ1-1; v_call: TRBV7-6; d_call: -
cdr3_aa: CASRIGTSGGYEQFF; cdr3_nt: TGTGCCAGCAGAATCGGGACTAGCGGGGGTTATGAGCAGTTCTTC; clone_size: -; j_call: TRBJ2-1; v_call: TRBV27; d_call: TRBD2
cdr3_aa: CASSKDASGSSMSDTQYF; cdr3_nt: TGTGCCAGCAGCAAAGACGCTAGCGGGAGTTCCATGTCAGATACGCAGTATTTT; clone_size: -; j_call: TRBJ2-3; v_call: TRBV21-1; d_call: -
cdr3_aa: CASSPGQGGYGYTF; cdr3_nt: TGTGCCAGCAGTCCCGGACAGGGCGGCTATGGCTACACCTTC; clone_size: -; j_call: TRBJ1-2; v_call: TRBV6-2/TRBV6-3; d_call: TRBD1
cdr3_aa: CASSRQGGNYGYTF; cdr3_nt: TGTGCCAGCAGCCGACAGGGGGGCAACTATGGCTACACCTTC; clone_size: -; j_call: TRBJ1-2; v_call: TRBV2; d_call: TRBD1
cdr3_aa: CASSEGTSGWENIQYF; cdr3_nt: TGCGCCAGCAGCGAGGGGACTAGCGGATGGGAAAACATTCAGTACTTC; clone_size: -; j_call: TRBJ2-4; v_call: TRBV4-3; d_call: TRBD2
cdr3_aa: CASSQLSGLAITDTQYF; cdr3_nt: TGTGCCAGCAGCCAATTGTCGGGACTAGCGATCACAGATACGCAGTATTTT; clone_size: -; j_call: TRBJ2-3; v_call: TRBV14; d_call: TRBD2
cdr3_aa: CATSDLYTGELFF; cdr3_nt: TGTGCCACCAGTGACCTTTACACCGGGGAGCTGTTTTTT; clone_size: -; j_call: TRBJ2-2; v_call: TRBV24-1; d_call: -
cdr3_aa: CATSREGFGYGYTF; cdr3_nt: TGTGCCACCAGCAGGGAGGGGTTCGGCTATGGCTACACCTTC; clone_size: -; j_call: TRBJ1-2; v_call: TRBV15; d_call: -
cdr3_aa: CASSLGQENYGYTF; cdr3_nt: TGTGCCAGCAGCCTGGGACAGGAAAACTATGGCTACACCTTC; clone_size: few; j_call: TRBJ1-2; v_call: TRBV28; d_call: TRBD1
cdr3_aa: CSVEDPRQGKGNQPQHF; cdr3_nt: TGCAGCGTTGAAGATCCCCGGCAGGGTAAGGGCAATCAGCCCCAGCATTTT; clone_size: -; j_call: TRBJ1-5; v_call: TRBV29-1; d_call: -
cdr3_aa: CASSLGTSAYEQYF; cdr3_nt: TGTGCCAGCAGCTTAGGGACAAGCGCCTACGAGCAGTACTTC; clone_size: -; j_call: TRBJ2-7; v_call: TRBV7-2; d_call: -
cdr3_aa: CASSYSTGTANTEAFF; cdr3_nt: TGTGCCAGCAGTTACTCGACGGGGACAGCGAACACTGAAGCTTTCTTT; clone_size: once; j_call: TRBJ1-1; v_call: TRBV6-2/TRBV6-3; d_call: TRBD1
cdr3_aa: CASSTQTIMNTEAFF; cdr3_nt: TGTGCCAGCAGCACCCAGACAATCATGAACACTGAAGCTTTCTTT; clone_size: -; j_call: TRBJ1-1; v_call: TRBV11-2; d_call: -
cdr3_aa: CASSELQGGKAEAFF; cdr3_nt: TGTGCCAGCAGTGAATTGCAGGGAGGGAAGGCTGAAGCTTTCTTT; clone_size: -; j_call: TRBJ1-1; v_call: TRBV25-1; d_call: -
cdr3_aa: CASSPRGASSNQPQHF; cdr3_nt: TGTGCCAGCAGCCCCCGGGGGGCCTCGAGCAATCAGCCCCAGCATTTT; clone_size: -; j_call: TRBJ1-5; v_call: TRBV7-8; d_call: -